The 3 T cell receptor beta chains below all came from one sample that was sequenced in a study of T-cell memory formation after mild COVID-19. TCRdb re-analysed the 5' RACE reads in MiXCR, keeping a single row per CDR3 protein. The sample contains about 190,000 distinct CDR3 sequences, around 25% of which appear only once. The material sequenced was PBMCs or a T cell subset sorted from them (not recorded which). The source of these receptors is an adult woman who had mild COVID-19 (a few samples of this study predate the infection). Cell type and time point are not known.

Remarks on this clonotype: At one end the junction does not follow the germline gene, possibly because of a read error. The chain has TRBV6-2 or TRBV6-3 and TRBJ2-2, with TRBD1 matching over 8 bases. The V gene's germline CDR1 is MNHEY and CDR2 SVGEGT. The length of the CDR3 is 17 residues. CDR3 nucleotide sequence: TGTGCCAGCAGTTACCCGACAGGGGCTCACAACACCGGTGAGCTGTTTTTT. It translates to CASSYPTGAHNTGELFF.

This clonotype was found a few times. The chain links TRBV20-1 to TRBJ2-2; 9 positions match TRBD1. From germline, CDR1 is DFQATT and CDR2 SNEGSKA (reference sequence). The CDR3 is made up of 15 amino acids. The J segment lost 4 bases and the V segment lost 3 bases, leaving 6 bases of the junction unmatched. The chain's CDR3 is CSASDSDRGTGELFF. Here the CDR3 DNA reads TGCAGTGCTAGTGACTCGGACAGGGGCACCGGGGAGCTGTTTTTT.

This clonotype was found many times. The genes are TRBV7-8 and TRBJ2-5, with unresolved D. Germline lookup yields CDR1 SGHVS and CDR2 FQNEAQ. Trimming cost V 4 bases and J 5 bases, with 8 bases left between them. The CDR3 is 12 residues long. The CDR3 region has the DNA TGTGCCAGCAGCTCAGGACGGGAGACCCAGTACTTC. It is translated as CASSSGRETQYF.